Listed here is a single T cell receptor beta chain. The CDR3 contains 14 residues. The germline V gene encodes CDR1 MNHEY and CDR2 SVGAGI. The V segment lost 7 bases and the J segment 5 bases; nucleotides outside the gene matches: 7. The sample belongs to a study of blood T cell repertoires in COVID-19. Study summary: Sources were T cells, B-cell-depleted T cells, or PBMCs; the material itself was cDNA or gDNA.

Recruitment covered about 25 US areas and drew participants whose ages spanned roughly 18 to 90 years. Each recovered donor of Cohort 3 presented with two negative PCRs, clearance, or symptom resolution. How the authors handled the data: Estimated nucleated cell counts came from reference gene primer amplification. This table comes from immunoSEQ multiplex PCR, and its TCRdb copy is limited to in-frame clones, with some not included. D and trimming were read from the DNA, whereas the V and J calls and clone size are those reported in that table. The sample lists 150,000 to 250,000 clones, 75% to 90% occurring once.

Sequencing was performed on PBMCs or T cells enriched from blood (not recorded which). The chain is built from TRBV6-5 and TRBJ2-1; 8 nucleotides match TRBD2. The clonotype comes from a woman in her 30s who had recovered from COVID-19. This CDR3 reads CASTSPGGDNEQFF. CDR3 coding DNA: TGTGCCAGCACGAGCCCGGGAGGGGACAATGAGCAGTTCTTC.